This is a list of T cell receptor beta chains from one sample in a study of Ad26.COV2.S vaccination and SARS-CoV-2 variants. The repertoire was sequenced with immunoSEQ multiplex PCR; TCRdb's copy has only in-frame clones and lacks some. The sample yields 300,000 to 400,000 clones, approximately 81% seen once. The source material was peripheral blood, sampled in a trial of Ad26.COV2.S vaccine versus placebo. The receptors here all came from a person between 18 and 60 years old who received the Ad26.COV2.S COVID-19 vaccine or a placebo. Each CDR3 is given with its conserved first and last residue. The D gene is left open where the match is weak. Size is stated for part of the rows, as once, few or many counts, or as a class when the clone is expanded.

j_gene	abundance	d_gene	v_gene	CDR3aa	CDR3nt
TRBJ1-3	NA	NA	TRBV5-1	CASSPHSLLSGNTIYF	TGCGCCAGCAGCCCGCACTCATTACTCTCCGGAAACACCATATATTTT
TRBJ1-2	NA	TRBD1	TRBV6-5	CASTRGGQGNYGYTF	TGTGCCAGCACCCGTGGGGGACAGGGGAACTATGGCTACACCTTC
TRBJ2-5	NA	TRBD2	TRBV3-1/TRBV3-2	CASSHRTSGRGWKETQYF	TGTGCCAGCAGCCATCGGACTAGCGGGAGGGGTTGGAAAGAGACCCAGTACTTC
TRBJ2-7	once	NA	TRBV11-2	CASSLPQGALGSYEQYF	TGTGCCAGCAGCCTACCTCAGGGTGCCCTCGGATCCTACGAGCAGTACTTC
TRBJ1-1	NA	NA	TRBV5-3	CASVNAEAFF	TGTGCCAGTGTCAACGCTGAAGCTTTCTTT
TRBJ2-1	NA	NA	TRBV6-5	CASSYSIQGGEFF	TGTGCCAGCAGTTACTCGATTCAGGGTGGGGAGTTCTTC
TRBJ2-3	NA	NA	TRBV10-1	CASSEGSSTDTQYF	TGCGCCAGCAGTGAGGGGTCTAGCACAGATACGCAGTATTTT
TRBJ2-7	NA	NA	TRBV11-2	CASTRFSSSYEQYF	TGTGCCAGCACCAGATTCAGTAGCTCCTACGAGCAGTACTTC
TRBJ2-3	NA	NA	TRBV18	CASSKEYTDTQYF	TGTGCCAGCTCCAAGGAATACACAGATACGCAGTATTTT
TRBJ2-7	NA	TRBD2	TRBV28	CASSPRASGRGEQYF	TGTGCCAGCAGCCCCAGGGCTAGCGGGAGAGGCGAGCAGTACTTC
TRBJ2-5	NA	TRBD2	TRBV2	CASSLAGVRGETQYF	TGTGCCAGCAGCTTAGCGGGGGTACGAGGAGAGACCCAGTACTTC
TRBJ2-7	NA	TRBD2	TRBV9	CASSVGGGVGNEQYF	TGTGCCAGCAGCGTAGGGGGAGGGGTAGGAAACGAGCAGTACTTC
TRBJ1-2	NA	TRBD1	TRBV7-8	CASSSRPGTGMDGYTF	TGTGCCAGCAGCAGCCGTCCCGGGACAGGGATGGATGGCTACACCTTC
TRBJ2-3	NA	NA	TRBV7-2	CASSLVAAPTDTQYF	TGTGCCAGCAGCTTAGTTGCGGCCCCCACAGATACGCAGTATTTT
TRBJ2-1	NA	NA	TRBV27	CASSLSLYNEQFF	TGTGCCAGCAGTTTATCCCTGTACAATGAGCAGTTCTTC
TRBJ1-1	NA	NA	TRBV21-1	CASSNWEEQGAESDTEAFF	TGTGCCAGCAGCAATTGGGAGGAGCAGGGGGCTGAGTCGGACACTGAAGCTTTCTTT
TRBJ1-5	NA	NA	TRBV30	CAWSVPGSSIGSQPQHF	TGTGCCTGGAGTGTGCCGGGAAGTAGCATTGGCAGTCAGCCCCAGCATTTT